This TCR beta chain was retrieved from a study of blood T cell repertoires in COVID-19. Sequencing was performed with immunoSEQ multiplex PCR; in TCRdb, only in-frame clones are kept and a portion is missing. This sample has some 100,000 clones, with over 75% found just once. The V gene's germline CDR1 is SGHNT and CDR2 YYREEE (reference sequence). Trimming cost V 2 bases and J 1 base; bases outside gene matches: 8. CDR3 size: 17 residues. This clone was found a few times. V gene TRBV5-4 combines with J gene TRBJ2-3; 9 bases line up with TRBD2. The material sequenced was peripheral blood. This receptor was obtained from a man in his fifties or sixties with acute or convalescent COVID-19. CDR3 coding DNA: TGTGCCAGCAGCTTTTTTAGCGGGGGCCTCGGCACAGATACGCAGTATTTT. Translating it yields CASSFFSGGLGTDTQYF.